This T cell receptor (beta chain) was found in a study of T-cell reconstitution after alpha-beta-depleted transplantation in children. The CDR3 has 17 residues. The germline CDR1 and CDR2 sequences are KGHSH and LQKENI. The V gene lost 6 bases and the J gene lost 0 bases, with 15 bases spanning the gap. As it was prepared, the TCRbeta library received unique molecular identifiers. TCRdb processed the PCR reads anew with MiXCR; each CDR3 protein has one entry. The sample carries about 340,000 distinct CDR3 sequences, roughly 15% recorded once. In this sample, this clonotype turned up a few times. This specimen consisted of PBMCs, obtained from the stem cell graft. The receptor was derived from a human donor who donated a stem cell graft to a child with Fanconi anemia. The chain couples TRBV18 to TRBJ1-6; D gene uncertain. In nucleotides, the CDR3 is TGTGCCAGCTCGCAGTACAGCCTAAGCTCCTATAATTCACCCCTCCACTTT. It encodes CASSQYSLSSYNSPLHF.